This T cell receptor (beta chain) derives from a study of T-cell memory formation after mild COVID-19. Study conclusions and caveats: Within pre-infection memory, some responding clones were found, suggesting cross-reactive memory joined.

This clonotype was observed at least ten times. Its specificity is not known. TCRdb reprocessed the 5' RACE reads via MiXCR and lists one record per CDR3 protein. The table has about 140,000 distinct CDR3 sequences, under 7% seen once. J was trimmed by 3 bases and V by 4 bases; bases with no gene match: 7. Germline loops: CDR1 MGHRA, CDR2 YSYEKL. This CDR3 has 15 residues. The V call is TRBV4-1, the J call TRBJ2-3; 7 nucleotides agree with TRBD2. The source is an adult woman who had mild COVID-19 (a few samples of this study predate the infection). Cell type and time point are not known. Sequencing used PBMCs or a T cell subset sorted from them (not recorded which). The CDR3 here is CASSRLADATDTQYF. In DNA form, the CDR3 reads TGCGCCAGCAGCCGACTAGCCGACGCGACAGATACGCAGTATTTT.